The 30 T cell receptor beta chains below all came from one sample that was sequenced in a study of cytomegalovirus exposure and HLA in healthy donors. It was with 60 Vbeta and 13 Jbeta primers that the PCR ran. The protocol was immunoSEQ multiplex PCR, while the TCRdb copy is restricted to in-frame clones and leaves out a portion. The table has 120,000 to 150,000 clones, approximately 80% seen once; the top ten hold more than 0.9%. The sequencing input was PBMCs. The receptors stem from a male donor in good health and CMV-seropositive.

A remark on this clone: This CDR3 is also generated by other DNA sequences in the sample. The genes are TRBV19 and TRBJ1-5; 11 bases agree with TRBD1. Looked up from germline, CDR1 is LNHDA and CDR2 is SQIVND (reference sequence). Trimming at V came to 1 base and at J to 7 bases, leaving 0 bases not matched to a gene. The CDR3 length is 14 residues. CDR3 coding DNA: TGTGCCAGTAGTATAGGGACAGGGGGCCAGCCCCAGCATTTT. It specifies CASSIGTGGQPQHF.

The sample holds a few counts of this clone. This chain uses TRBV15 with TRBJ2-1; unclear D gene. With 3 bases removed from V and 7 bases from J, the gap between germline ends came to 10 bases. Germline loops: CDR1 LNHNV, CDR2 YYDKDF (reference sequence). CDR3 length: 13 residues. The CDR3 coding sequence is TGTGCCACCAGCAGTTCCCTAGGTAATGAGCAGTTCTTC. Translation: CATSSSLGNEQFF. The full variable domain, completed using reference TRBV15 and TRBJ2-1, is DAMVIQNPRYQVTQFGKPVTLSCSQTLNHNVMYWYQQKSSQAPKLLFHYYDKDFNNEADTPDNFQSRRPNTSFCFLDIRSPGLGDTAMYLCATSSSLGNEQFFGPGTRLTVL.

The chain joins TRBV5-6 to TRBJ2-7; TRBD1 aligns across 7 bases. V gave up 2 bases and J gave up 7 bases; unmatched junction bases: 12. In germline, CDR1 is SGHDT, CDR2 YYEEEE. This CDR3 is built from 15 residues. CDR3: CASSFNVGQSGEQYF. The CDR3 DNA follows: TGTGCCAGCAGCTTTAACGTGGGACAGTCGGGAGAGCAGTACTTC.

The chain joins TRBV9 to TRBJ2-1; the match to TRBD2 covers 7 bases. Germline loops: CDR1 SGDLS, CDR2 YYNGEE. The CDR3 sequence is 14 residues long. With 6 bases clipped from V and 4 bases from J, the junction kept 7 bases outside the gene matches. The CDR3 DNA is TGTGCCAGCACCCCCGGGGACTATTACAATGAGCAGTTCTTC. Its protein product is CASTPGDYYNEQFF.

This chain links TRBV7-9 with TRBJ2-3; TRBD2 might be the D (6 bases). CDR3 length equals 14 residues. Trimming removed 3 bases from V and 2 bases from J, with 9 bases in between. From germline, CDR1 is SEHNR and CDR2 FQNEAQ (reference sequence). For the CDR3, the DNA is TGTGCCAGCAGCTTCGGGAGCTACACAGATACGCAGTATTTT. Translated, it gives CASSFGSYTDTQYF.

The V and J genes are TRBV5-4 and TRBJ2-1; 8 nucleotides line up with TRBD2. Trimming took 4 bases from V and 5 from J; bases not matched to a gene: 8. Germline-derived CDR1 and CDR2 are SGHNT and YYREEE (reference sequence). This CDR3 has 15 residues. The DNA of the CDR3 is TGTGCCAGCAGCGACCGGGGGGGGCCTGACAATGAGCAGTTCTTC. Encoded protein: CASSDRGGPDNEQFF.

The chain uses TRBV5-4 and TRBJ2-7, with a possible D match to TRBD1 (8 bases). CDR1 is SGHNT and CDR2 is YYREEE in the germline V gene (reference sequence). The CDR3 is made up of 15 amino acids. V was pared by 4 bases and J by 1 base, with 15 bases between. The CDR3 region is CASSPGQGGSYEQYF. As DNA, the CDR3 is TGTGCCAGCAGCCCTGGACAGGGAGGGTCCTACGAGCAGTACTTC.

The chain couples TRBV6-5 to TRBJ2-1; TRBD2 is a possible D gene (5 bases). Germline assignment: CDR1 MNHEY and CDR2 SVGAGI. V gave up 0 bases and J gave up 5 bases, with 14 bases separating them. The CDR3 spans 16 residues. The CDR3 DNA reads TGTGCCAGCAGTTACTCGTCTAGCTTCGGCGACAATGAGCAGTTCTTC. It yields the protein CASSYSSSFGDNEQFF.

The V and J genes are TRBV6-5 and TRBJ1-2, with D unclear. Germline V gene sequence: CDR1 MNHEY, CDR2 SVGAGI. Between the trimmed V and J ends, which lost 0 bases and 7 bases, there was a span of 18 bases. The CDR3 totals 16 residues. CDR3 coding DNA: TGTGCCAGCAGTTACTCGAGGTCGTCCTTCGCGCGTGGCTACACCTTC. Its translation: CASSYSRSSFARGYTF.

The rearrangement links TRBV19 to TRBJ2-1; TRBD2 might be the D (6 bases). The CDR3 is 15 amino acids. The germline V gene encodes CDR1 LNHDA and CDR2 SQIVND (reference sequence). V dropped 2 bases and J dropped 5 bases, with 13 bases sitting between them. The CDR3 loop reads CASSIFGGNNNEQFF. Written as DNA, the CDR3 is TGTGCCAGTAGTATATTTGGCGGGAACAACAATGAGCAGTTCTTC.

The V call is TRBV6-5, the J call TRBJ1-4; no reliable D call. The V and J ends lost 8 bases and 3 bases respectively, with 10 bases between them. The CDR3 contains 13 residues. CDR1 and CDR2 from the germline V gene are MNHEY and SVGAGI. The CDR3 DNA follows: TGTGCCAGCGGCCAGGTTGCTAATGAAAAACTGTTTTTT. Its protein is CASGQVANEKLFF.

This chain uses TRBV23-1 with TRBJ2-3, with 7 bases lining up with TRBD1. TRBV23-1 carries the ORF label, with uncertain function. There are 15 residues in the CDR3. Unmatched junction bases numbered 3, after V lost 2 bases and J lost 1 base. This CDR3 reads CASSQKGACTDTQYF. CDR3 DNA: TGCGCCAGCAGTCAAAAGGGGGCGTGCACAGATACGCAGTATTTT.

The V gene is TRBV7-2, the J gene TRBJ2-5; TRBD1 agrees at 7 bases. The CDR3 length is 14 residues. Germline lookup yields CDR1 SGHTA and CDR2 FQGNSA. The V segment lost 5 bases and the J segment 5 bases; nucleotides outside the gene matches: 8. This CDR3 is CASSTGQVGETQYF. The CDR3 nucleotides read TGTGCCAGCAGCACCGGACAGGTGGGGGAGACCCAGTACTTC. Based on the CDR3 plus reference TRBV7-2 and TRBJ2-5, the full variable domain is GAGVSQSPSNKVTEKGKDVELRCDPISGHTALYWYRQSLGQGLEFLIYFQGNSAPDKSGLPSDRFSAERTGGSVSTLTIQRTQQEDSAVYLCASSTGQVGETQYFGPGTRLLVL.

The chain has TRBV27 and TRBJ2-1; 11 nucleotides line up with TRBD2. The V gene's germline CDR1 is MNHEY and CDR2 SMNVEV (reference sequence). There are 16 residues in the CDR3. Losses at the gene ends were 4 bases for V and 3 bases for J; bases not matched to a gene: 5. CDR3 region: CASSSSTSGSYNEQFF. DNA of the CDR3: TGTGCCAGCAGTTCCTCAACTAGCGGGAGCTACAATGAGCAGTTCTTC.

The rearrangement uses TRBV5-1 and TRBJ2-7; weak D call: TRBD1 (6 bases). V dropped 2 bases and J dropped 0 bases, with 12 bases sitting between them. This CDR3 is built from 15 residues. In germline, CDR1 is SGHRS, CDR2 YFSETQ. The CDR3 loop reads CASSFAQGTSYEQYF. CDR3 coding DNA: TGCGCCAGCAGCTTCGCACAGGGAACCTCCTACGAGCAGTACTTC.

The V call is TRBV6-5, the J call TRBJ1-1, with 7 bases fitting TRBD1. With V trimmed by 6 bases and J by 2 bases, 6 bases remained unmatched. Germline values: CDR1 MNHEY, CDR2 SVGAGI. The CDR3 is 14 residues long. In DNA form, the CDR3 reads TGTGCCAGCAGCCTAGGGACAGCCAACACTGAAGCTTTCTTT. Encoded protein: CASSLGTANTEAFF.

The CDR3 is CASSSFVLAGVDTQYF. The CDR3 DNA sequence: TGTGCCAGCAGTTCATTCGTCCTAGCGGGAGTTGATACGCAGTATTTT. V is TRBV27 and J is TRBJ2-3, with 10 bases matching TRBD2. The CDR3 runs 16 residues. Germline trimming cut 4 bases from V and 6 bases from J; bases unmatched to any gene: 10. In germline, CDR1 is MNHEY, CDR2 SMNVEV (reference sequence).

This rearrangement joins TRBV7-9 to TRBJ2-1, with 9 bases aligning to TRBD2. The CDR3 is 15 residues long. Germline assignment: CDR1 SEHNR and CDR2 FQNEAQ (reference sequence). J lost 6 bases, V lost 5 bases, and 8 bases had no gene match. The chain's CDR3 is CASSRLAEKSNEQFF. The CDR3 DNA is TGTGCCAGCAGCCGACTAGCGGAGAAAAGCAATGAGCAGTTCTTC.

The CDR3 loop reads CASSSTPGAYEQYF. CDR3 nucleotides: TGTGCCAGCAGTTCGACACCAGGGGCCTACGAGCAGTACTTC. The rearrangement links TRBV6-4 to TRBJ2-7; possibly TRBD1 for D (6 bases). From germline, CDR1 is MRHNA and CDR2 SNTAGT. The V and J ends lost 5 bases and 2 bases respectively, with 13 bases between them. The CDR3 has 14 residues.

This chain connects TRBV28 to TRBJ2-1; D uncertain. Germline CDR1 reads MDHEN; CDR2 reads SYDVKM. CDR3 size: 13 residues. V gave up 2 bases and J gave up 5 bases, with 7 bases separating them. The DNA for the CDR3 is TGTGCCAGCAGTTTAGGCCGGGACAATGAGCAGTTCTTC. This gives the protein CASSLGRDNEQFF. The whole variable domain, remainder taken from reference TRBV28 and TRBJ2-1, is DVKVTQSSRYLVKRTGEKVFLECVQDMDHENMFWYRQDPGLGLRLIYFSYDVKMKEKGDIPEGYSVSREKKERFSLILESASTNQTSMYLCASSLGRDNEQFFGPGTRLTVL.

This clone was counted only a few times. CDR3 amino acids: CASRPGGLTDTQYF. In DNA form, the CDR3 reads TGCGCCAGCAGACCGGGAGGGCTCACAGATACGCAGTATTTT. The chain recombines TRBV10-2 with TRBJ2-3, with TRBD2 matching over 8 bases. Losses at the gene ends were 6 bases for V and 2 bases for J; bases not matched to a gene: 4. CDR1 and CDR2 (germline): WSHSY, SAAADI. This CDR3 has 14 residues.

J is TRBJ2-5 and V is TRBV5-1, with D perhaps TRBD2 (5 bases). V gave up 1 base and J gave up 3 bases, with 7 bases separating them. This CDR3 contains 13 residues. Germline V gene data show CDR1 as SGHRS and CDR2 as YFSETQ. The CDR3 DNA reads as TGCGCCAGCAGCTTGACTAGTAAAGAGACCCAGTACTTC. It codes for CASSLTSKETQYF.

CDR3 region: CASSALAKNIQYF. The CDR3 DNA is TGTGCCAGCAGTGCCCTAGCCAAAAACATTCAGTACTTC. The V and J genes are TRBV6-1 and TRBJ2-4; the D is unclear. CDR1 and CDR2 (germline): MNHNS, SASEGT. The CDR3 covers 13 residues. Trimming took 4 bases from V and 0 from J, leaving 4 bases between them.

The CDR3 bases are TGTGCCAGCAGCCTAACGGGACTAGCGGGATCCTACGAGCAGTACTTC. Its protein product is CASSLTGLAGSYEQYF. This chain joins TRBV7-6 and TRBJ2-7; 13 bases fit TRBD2. Losses at the gene ends were 5 bases for V and 1 base for J; bases not matched to a gene: 5. Germline V gene data show CDR1 as SGHVS and CDR2 as FNYEAQ. The CDR3 has 16 residues.

V is TRBV7-6 and J is TRBJ2-2; TRBD2 matches 8 bases. After removal of 4 bases from V and 2 bases from J, the junction contained 3 bases not matched to a gene. The CDR3 extends over 15 amino acids. Germline lookup yields CDR1 SGHVS and CDR2 FNYEAQ. CDR3 nucleotide sequence: TGTGCCAGCAGCTCGGGGGGGCAAAACACCGGGGAGCTGTTTTTT. The encoded protein is CASSSGGQNTGELFF. The full variable domain, in which reference TRBV7-6 and TRBJ2-2 provide the parts outside the CDR3, is GAGVSQSPRYKVTKRGQDVALRCDPISGHVSLYWYRQALGQGPEFLTYFNYEAQQDKSGLPNDRFSAERPEGSISTLTIQRTEQRDSAMYRCASSSGGQNTGELFFGEGSRLTVL.

The CDR3 here is CSVEVDRNNEQFF. The CDR3 region has the DNA TGCAGCGTTGAAGTTGACAGAAACAATGAGCAGTTCTTC. The chain uses TRBV29-1 and TRBJ2-1; maybe TRBD1 (5 bases). V lost 1 base to trimming and J lost 5 bases, with 9 bases between them. The CDR3 is 13 amino acids. Germline V gene lookup returns CDR1 SQVTM and CDR2 ANQGSEA.

The CDR3 loop reads CASSFLVYNEQFF. DNA for the CDR3: TGTGCCAGCAGTTTCTTAGTCTACAATGAGCAGTTCTTC. V gene TRBV28 combines with J gene TRBJ2-1; D uncertain. Germline-derived CDR1 and CDR2 are MDHEN and SYDVKM. The CDR3 has 13 residues. V was trimmed by 3 bases and J by 3 bases, leaving 6 bases between them.

V and J are TRBV27 and TRBJ1-5; maybe TRBD1 (6 bases). Germline CDR1 reads MNHEY; CDR2 reads SMNVEV (reference sequence). The CDR3 sequence is 11 residues long. Trimming cost V 8 bases and J 13 bases, with 15 bases left between them. The CDR3 DNA is TGTGCCAGCCTTGAGGGGGGGGTTCAGCATTTT. Its translation: CASLEGGVQHF.

The V call is TRBV6-4, the J call TRBJ1-3; no firm D call. V lost 0 bases, J lost 0 bases, and 6 bases lay in between. Looked up from germline, CDR1 is MRHNA and CDR2 is SNTAGT. CDR3 size: 15 residues. Here the CDR3 reads CASSDSASSGNTIYF. The CDR3 DNA follows: TGTGCCAGCAGTGACTCGGCCAGCTCTGGAAACACCATATATTTT.

The V and J genes are TRBV5-1 and TRBJ2-7; the match to TRBD2 covers 7 bases. This CDR3 spans 12 amino acids. The V gene's germline CDR1 is SGHRS and CDR2 YFSETQ. The junction had 7 bases not matched to a gene; V was cut back by 7 bases and J by 6 bases. Written as DNA, the CDR3 is TGCGCCAGCTCGGGACTATGGGGCGAGCAGTACTTC. Its translation: CASSGLWGEQYF. Full variable domain (remainder filled in from reference TRBV5-1 and TRBJ2-7): KAGVTQTPRYLIKTRGQQVTLSCSPISGHRSVSWYQQTPGQGLQFLFEYFSETQRNKGNFPGRFSGRQFSNSRSEMNVSTLELGDSALYLCASSGLWGEQYFGPGTRLTVT.